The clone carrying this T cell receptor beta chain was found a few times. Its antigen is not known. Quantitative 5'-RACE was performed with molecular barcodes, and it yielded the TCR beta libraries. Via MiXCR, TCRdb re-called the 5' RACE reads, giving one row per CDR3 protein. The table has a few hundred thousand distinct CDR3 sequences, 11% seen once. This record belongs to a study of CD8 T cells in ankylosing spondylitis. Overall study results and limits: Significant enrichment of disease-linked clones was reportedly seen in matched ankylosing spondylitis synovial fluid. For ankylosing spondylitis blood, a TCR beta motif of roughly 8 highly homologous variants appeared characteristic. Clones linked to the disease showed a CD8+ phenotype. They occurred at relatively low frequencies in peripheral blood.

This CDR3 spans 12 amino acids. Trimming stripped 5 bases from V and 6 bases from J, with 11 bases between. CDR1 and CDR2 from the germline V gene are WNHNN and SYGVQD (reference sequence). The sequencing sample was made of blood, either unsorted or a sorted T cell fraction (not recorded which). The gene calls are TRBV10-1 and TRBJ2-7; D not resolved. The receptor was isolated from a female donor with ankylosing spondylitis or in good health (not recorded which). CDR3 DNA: TGCGCCAGCAGTAAAGACGGCGGCGAGCAGTACTTC. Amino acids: CASSKDGGEQYF.